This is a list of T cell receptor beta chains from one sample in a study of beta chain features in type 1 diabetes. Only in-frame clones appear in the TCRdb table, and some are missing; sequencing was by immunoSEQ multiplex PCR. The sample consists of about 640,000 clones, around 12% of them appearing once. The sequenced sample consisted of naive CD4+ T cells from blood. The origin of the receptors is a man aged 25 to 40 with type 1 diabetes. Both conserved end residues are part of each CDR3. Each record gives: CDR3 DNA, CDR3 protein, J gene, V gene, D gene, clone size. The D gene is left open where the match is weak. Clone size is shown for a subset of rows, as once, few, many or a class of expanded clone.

CDR3 DNA: TGTGCCAGCAGCGCTAAAGGGGGCACTGAAGCTTTCTTT; CDR3 protein: CASSAKGGTEAFF; J gene: TRBJ1-1; V gene: TRBV13; D gene: .; clone size: few
CDR3 DNA: TGTGCCTGGACTAAGGGATCCGGTCAGCCCCAGCATTTT; CDR3 protein: CAWTKGSGQPQHF; J gene: TRBJ1-5; V gene: TRBV30; D gene: .; clone size: .
CDR3 DNA: TGTGCCAGCAGCCCCGACCGGCTACGGGGTTCACCCCTCCACTTT; CDR3 protein: CASSPDRLRGSPLHF; J gene: TRBJ1-6; V gene: TRBV7-9; D gene: .; clone size: .
CDR3 DNA: TGTGCCAGCAGCTTGGGTGGGATCCAAGAGACCCAGTACTTC; CDR3 protein: CASSLGGIQETQYF; J gene: TRBJ2-5; V gene: TRBV5-6; D gene: .; clone size: .
CDR3 DNA: TGCGCCAGCAGCCAAGACCCGGCGCTGAACTATGGCTACACCTTC; CDR3 protein: CASSQDPALNYGYTF; J gene: TRBJ1-2; V gene: TRBV4-3; D gene: .; clone size: .
CDR3 DNA: TGTGCCAGCAGCCAAACTAGGGACAGGGGGCCCTACAATGAGCAGTTCTTC; CDR3 protein: CASSQTRDRGPYNEQFF; J gene: TRBJ2-1; V gene: TRBV14; D gene: TRBD1; clone size: .
CDR3 DNA: TGTGCCAGCAGCTCAAGACAGTCCCAAGGCACCCAGTACTTC; CDR3 protein: CASSSRQSQGTQYF; J gene: TRBJ2-5; V gene: TRBV9; D gene: .; clone size: .
CDR3 DNA: TGTGCCAGCAGTTTTATGGGGGTGTTCAGCAATCAGCCCCAGCATTTT; CDR3 protein: CASSFMGVFSNQPQHF; J gene: TRBJ1-5; V gene: TRBV28; D gene: .; clone size: .
CDR3 DNA: TGTGCCAGCTCACCCCTGGGGGCCCAGATGGATACGCAGTATTTT; CDR3 protein: CASSPLGAQMDTQYF; J gene: TRBJ2-3; V gene: TRBV18; D gene: .; clone size: few
CDR3 DNA: TGTGCGAGCAGAGAGGGGGGCGGCTCTGGAAACACCATATATTTT; CDR3 protein: CASREGGGSGNTIYF; J gene: TRBJ1-3; V gene: TRBV6-6; D gene: .; clone size: .